This T cell receptor (beta chain) appears in the sequencing data of a study of blood T cell repertoires in COVID-19. Study-level information: COVID-19 samples collected from the United States, Italy and Spain covered acute and convalescent phases. The analysed material was cDNA or gDNA that came from T cells, B-cell-depleted T cells, or PBMCs.

Losses at the gene ends were 3 bases for V and 4 bases for J; bases not matched to a gene: 7. This CDR3 spans 16 amino acids. Per the germline V gene, CDR1 is SEHNR and CDR2 is FQNEAQ (reference sequence). Per the study methods: Reference gene primer amplification gave nucleated cell count estimates. The method was immunoSEQ multiplex PCR; TCRdb's version includes in-frame clones alone and lacks a portion of them. That table gives V, J and clone size, and the DNA gave D and trimming. Seen here are about 220,000 clones, 70% to 90% observed once, and the top ten hold 9.5% to 15%. This clonotype was sampled from a human donor in a cohort sampled during active COVID-19. Sequenced sample: peripheral blood. V and J are TRBV7-9 and TRBJ1-5; 9 nucleotides align to TRBD1. The CDR3 DNA follows: TGTGCCAGCAGCTTGGGCTGGGACAGGGAAAATCAGCCCCAGCATTTT. Protein sequence: CASSLGWDRENQPQHF.